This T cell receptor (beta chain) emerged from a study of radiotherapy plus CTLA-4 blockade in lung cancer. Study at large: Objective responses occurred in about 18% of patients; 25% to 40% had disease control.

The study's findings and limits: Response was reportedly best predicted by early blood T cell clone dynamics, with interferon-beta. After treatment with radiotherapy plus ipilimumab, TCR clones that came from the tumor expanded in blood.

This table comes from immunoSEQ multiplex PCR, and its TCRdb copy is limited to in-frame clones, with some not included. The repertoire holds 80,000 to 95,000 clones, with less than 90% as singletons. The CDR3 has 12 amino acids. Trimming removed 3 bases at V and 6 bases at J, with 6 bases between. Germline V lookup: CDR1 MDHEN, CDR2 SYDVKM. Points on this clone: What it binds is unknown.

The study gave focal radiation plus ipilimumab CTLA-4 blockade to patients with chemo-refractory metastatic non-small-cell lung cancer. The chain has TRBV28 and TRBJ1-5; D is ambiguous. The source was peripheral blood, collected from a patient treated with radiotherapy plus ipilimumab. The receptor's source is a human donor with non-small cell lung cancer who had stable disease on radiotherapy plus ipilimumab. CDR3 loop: CASSFGSQPQHF. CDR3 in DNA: TGTGCCAGCAGTTTCGGGAGTCAGCCCCAGCATTTT.